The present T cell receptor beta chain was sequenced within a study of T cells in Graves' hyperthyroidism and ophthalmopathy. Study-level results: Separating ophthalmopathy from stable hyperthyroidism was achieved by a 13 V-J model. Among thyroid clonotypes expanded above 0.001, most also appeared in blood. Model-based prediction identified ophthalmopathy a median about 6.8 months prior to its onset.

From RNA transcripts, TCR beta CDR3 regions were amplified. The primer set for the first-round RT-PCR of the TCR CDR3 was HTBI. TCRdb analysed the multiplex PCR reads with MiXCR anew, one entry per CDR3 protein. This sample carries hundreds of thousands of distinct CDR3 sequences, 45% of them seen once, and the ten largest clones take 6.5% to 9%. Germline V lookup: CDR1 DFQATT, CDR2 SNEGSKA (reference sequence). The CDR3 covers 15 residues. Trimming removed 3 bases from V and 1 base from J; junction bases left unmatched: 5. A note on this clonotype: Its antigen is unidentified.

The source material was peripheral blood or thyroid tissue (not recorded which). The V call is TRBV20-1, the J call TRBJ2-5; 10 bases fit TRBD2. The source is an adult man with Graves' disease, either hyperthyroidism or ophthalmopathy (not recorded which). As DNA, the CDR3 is TGCAGTGCTAGCGGGCGACTAGCGGGCCAAGAGACCCAGTACTTC. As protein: CSASGRLAGQETQYF.